This T cell receptor (beta chain) derives from a study of T cells in Graves' hyperthyroidism and ophthalmopathy. Study-wide points: A model built on 13 V-J features separated ophthalmopathy from stable hyperthyroidism. Also found in blood were most expanded thyroid clonotypes above 0.001.

V was cut by 4 bases and J by 5 bases, with 15 bases left in between. CDR1 KGHSH and CDR2 LQKENI come from the germline V gene. The CDR3 covers 15 residues. Amplification of TCR beta CDR3 regions used RNA as the template. The TCR CDR3 was amplified in a first-round RT-PCR using the HTBI primer set. TCRdb analysed the multiplex PCR reads with MiXCR anew, one entry per CDR3 protein. The table records about 340,000 distinct CDR3 sequences, 15% to 20% of them present only once. The definition of stable Graves' hyperthyroidism was no ophthalmopathy progression within 18 months. The diagnostic basis comprised clinical symptoms, serum thyroxine and TRAb, thyroid ultrasound and orbital computed tomography. This clonotype was counted only a few times. Its target is not known.

The chain links TRBV18 to TRBJ2-1; perhaps TRBD1 as D (6 bases). Source material: blood. The sequence came from a woman aged 50 to 60 with Graves' hyperthyroidism. The CDR3, as DNA: TGTGCCAGCTCACTCTGGACAGTCTTGGACAATGAGCAGTTCTTC. Translating gives CASSLWTVLDNEQFF. Drawing the rest from reference TRBV18 and TRBJ2-1, the complete variable domain is NAGVMQNPRHLVRRRGQEARLRCSPMKGHSHVYWYRQLPEEGLKFMVYLQKENIIDESGMPKERFSAEFPKEGPSILRIQQVVRGDSAAYFCASSLWTVLDNEQFFGPGTRLTVL.